The rows below give T cell receptor beta chains drawn from one sample of a study of CD8+ T cells in alopecia areata. Sequencing used immunoSEQ multiplex PCR; TCRdb keeps in-frame clones, though not all of them. Here the sample spans 200,000 to 250,000 clones, 66% being singletons. The sequences come from CD4+ T cells sorted from blood, collected at week 44, from a patient treated with tofacitinib. The receptor source for this set is a human donor with alopecia areata. Each CDR3 is given with its conserved first and last residue. The order of the fields is J gene, D gene, clone size, V gene, CDR3 DNA, CDR3 protein. The D gene is left open where the match is weak. Clone size, where shown, is once, few, many, or a class for clones that have expanded.

TRBJ1-1,NA,NA,TRBV29-1,TGCAGCGTTGGCAGGGACGGTATGGCTTTCTTT,CSVGRDGMAFF
TRBJ2-7,NA,NA,TRBV29-1,TGCAGCGTTGCCGGTCTTTACAGCTCCTACGAGCAGTACTTC,CSVAGLYSSYEQYF
TRBJ1-5,NA,many,TRBV2,TGTGCCAGCAGTGCTACAGGGATCGATCAGCCCCAGCATTTT,CASSATGIDQPQHF
TRBJ2-3,NA,NA,TRBV7-3,TGTGCCAGCAGCTTCTCGGGGGACGGCACAGATACGCAGTATTTT,CASSFSGDGTDTQYF
TRBJ2-5,TRBD2,NA,TRBV4-3,TGCGCCAGCAGCCAAGATCGCGAGCGGGGGGCAGAGACCCAGTACTTC,CASSQDRERGAETQYF
TRBJ2-6,TRBD1,NA,TRBV28,TGTGCCACCCTCGACAGGGGGTCTGGGGCCAACGTCCTGACTTTC,CATLDRGSGANVLTF
TRBJ1-4,NA,medium-sized,TRBV29-1,TGCAGCGTCCAAGACCCAGGGGCACGGGAAAAACTGTTTTTT,CSVQDPGAREKLFF
TRBJ2-1,NA,few,TRBV29-1,TGCAGCGTTGAGAAACTAGGCGATGAGCAGTTCTTC,CSVEKLGDEQFF
TRBJ2-2,NA,few,TRBV4-3,TGCGCCAGCAGCCAAGAAGGAGGGCTAGCAAATCCCGGGGAGCTGTTTTTT,CASSQEGGLANPGELFF
TRBJ2-7,NA,NA,TRBV5-1,TGCGCCAGCAGATCAGCCAACGTTTACGAGCAGTACTTC,CASRSANVYEQYF
TRBJ1-1,NA,once,TRBV7-2,TGTGCCAGCAGCCGGGGGGGCGGGAACACTGAAGCTTTCTTT,CASSRGGGNTEAFF
TRBJ2-7,NA,NA,TRBV5-1,TGCGCCAGCAGCTTGACAGGAGAATACGAGCAGTACTTC,CASSLTGEYEQYF
TRBJ1-4,TRBD1,NA,TRBV2,TGTGCCAGCAGCGAGGAGAGGACAGGGGGCCTTAAACTGTTTTTT,CASSEERTGGLKLFF
TRBJ2-1,TRBD2,once,TRBV7-3,TGTGCCAGCAGCTTAAATTCGCTAGCGGGGGGAAACAATGAGCAGTTCTTC,CASSLNSLAGGNNEQFF
TRBJ2-3,TRBD2,few,TRBV5-1,TGCGCCAGCAGCTTCGGGCGGGGGGCTTACACAGATACGCAGTATTTT,CASSFGRGAYTDTQYF
TRBJ2-3,NA,many,TRBV5-5,TGTGCCAGCAAGGACGGGGGTCGTAATACGCAGTATTTT,CASKDGGRNTQYF
TRBJ1-1,TRBD1,NA,TRBV29-1,TGCAGCGTAGACACAGGGGGCACTGAAGCTTTCTTT,CSVDTGGTEAFF
TRBJ2-1,TRBD2,few,TRBV7-2,TGTGCCAGCAGCTTTCCGAGAACTAGCGGGGAGTCCTACAATGAGCAGTTCTTC,CASSFPRTSGESYNEQFF
TRBJ2-7,NA,NA,TRBV2,TGTGCCAGCAGTGTTCTCCCTGGAAACGAGCAGTACTTC,CASSVLPGNEQYF
TRBJ1-2,NA,NA,TRBV29-1,TGCAGCACTGGGGGGGAAGATGGCTACACCTTC,CSTGGEDGYTF
TRBJ1-4,NA,NA,TRBV2,TGTGCCAGCAGCGTGACAGAGGCGGCTAAAAAACTGTTTTTT,CASSVTEAAKKLFF
TRBJ2-3,NA,once,TRBV7-8,TGTGCCAGCAGCTTATGGTGGGGGGCCTACACAGATACGCAGTATTTT,CASSLWWGAYTDTQYF
TRBJ2-1,NA,NA,TRBV4-3,TGCGCCAGCAGCCAAGAAGGGACCTACAATGAGCAGTTCTTC,CASSQEGTYNEQFF
TRBJ1-2,NA,NA,TRBV9,TGTGCCAGCAGCCAAGATCTGACGTGGCAAAGGGGCTACACCTTC,CASSQDLTWQRGYTF
TRBJ1-2,TRBD1,NA,TRBV4-3,TGCGCCAGCAGCCAAGAACAGGGGAGAGGTGGCTACACCTTC,CASSQEQGRGGYTF
TRBJ2-7,TRBD1,NA,TRBV5-1,TGCGCCAGCAGCTTGGGCGGTAGGGGGCCCTACGAGCAGTACTTC,CASSLGGRGPYEQYF
TRBJ2-7,NA,few,TRBV5-1,TGCGCCAGCGGAGACCCTAGCTCCTCCTACGAGCAGTACTTC,CASGDPSSSYEQYF
TRBJ1-1,NA,NA,TRBV11-2,TGTGCCAGCAGCTTAGTTTCGTCACCCGCGGGGCCTGAAGCTTTCTTT,CASSLVSSPAGPEAFF
TRBJ2-1,TRBD2,NA,TRBV7-8,TGTGCCAGCAGCTTAGGGACTAGCGGGAACAATGAGCAGTTCTTC,CASSLGTSGNNEQFF
TRBJ1-1,NA,NA,TRBV29-1,TGCAGCGCCCTGGCCCCCGGCACTGAAGCTTTCTTT,CSALAPGTEAFF
TRBJ2-7,NA,few,TRBV29-1,TGCAGCGTCCGACACCCCCGAGGGAGGAACGAGCAGTACTTC,CSVRHPRGRNEQYF
TRBJ1-6,NA,NA,TRBV6-5,TGTGCCAGCAGTTTGGACACTCGCTATAATTCACCCCTCCACTTT,CASSLDTRYNSPLHF
TRBJ2-1,NA,NA,TRBV10-3,TGTGCCATCAGTGAGTCCCGGACCCCCGGGGATGAGCAGTTCTTC,CAISESRTPGDEQFF
TRBJ1-6,NA,NA,TRBV7-2,TGTGCCAGCAGCTTAGTGCCGGGGCGAGGCCTCCACTTT,CASSLVPGRGLHF
TRBJ1-2,TRBD1,few,TRBV27,TGTGCCAGCAGACCTCAGGGGGGCCGGGGTAACTATGGCTACACCTTC,CASRPQGGRGNYGYTF
TRBJ2-3,NA,NA,TRBV30,TGTGCCTGGAGTGTACTGGCGGGGCGCACAGATACGCAGTATTTT,CAWSVLAGRTDTQYF
TRBJ1-2,TRBD1,NA,TRBV28,TGTGCCAGTGTCGGGACAGGGAACTATGGCTACACCTTC,CASVGTGNYGYTF